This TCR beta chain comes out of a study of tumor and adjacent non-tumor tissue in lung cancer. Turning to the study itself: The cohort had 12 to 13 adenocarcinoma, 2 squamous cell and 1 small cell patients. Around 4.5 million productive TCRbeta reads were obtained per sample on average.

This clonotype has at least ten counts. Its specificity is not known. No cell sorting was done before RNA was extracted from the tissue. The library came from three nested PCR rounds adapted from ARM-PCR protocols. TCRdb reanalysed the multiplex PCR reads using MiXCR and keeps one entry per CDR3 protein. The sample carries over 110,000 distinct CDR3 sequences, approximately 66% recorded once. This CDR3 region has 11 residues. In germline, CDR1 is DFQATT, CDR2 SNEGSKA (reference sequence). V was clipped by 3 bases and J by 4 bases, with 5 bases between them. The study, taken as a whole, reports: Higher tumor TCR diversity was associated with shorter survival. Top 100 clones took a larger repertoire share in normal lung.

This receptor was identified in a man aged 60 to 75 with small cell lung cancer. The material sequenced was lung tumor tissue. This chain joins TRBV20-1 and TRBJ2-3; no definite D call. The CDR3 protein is CSASLADTQYF. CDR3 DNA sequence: TGCAGTGCTAGTCTAGCAGATACGCAGTATTTT.